This TCR beta chain was identified in a study of shared clonotypes between healthy human individuals. Clones were read by immunoSEQ multiplex PCR, and TCRdb kept only the in-frame ones, dropping some. The table lists about 1,800,000 clones, approximately 94% of them singletons. Trimming at V came to 5 bases and at J to 8 bases, leaving 12 bases not matched to a gene. There are 15 residues in the CDR3. The V gene's germline CDR1 is MNHEY and CDR2 SVGAGI. Naive CD8 cells lacked CD45RO and underwent positive selection for CCR7, leaving out terminally differentiated effector memory CD45RA+ cells. The sequence was obtained from a man between 18 and 35 years old in good health. The specimen sequenced was naive CD8+ T cells sorted from blood. The chain carries TRBV6-5 and TRBJ2-1; 7 bases match TRBD2. The CDR3 DNA follows: TGTGCCAGCAGTCCCCGGGACTACGGCAAGGATGAGCAGTTCTTC. Encoded protein: CASSPRDYGKDEQFF.